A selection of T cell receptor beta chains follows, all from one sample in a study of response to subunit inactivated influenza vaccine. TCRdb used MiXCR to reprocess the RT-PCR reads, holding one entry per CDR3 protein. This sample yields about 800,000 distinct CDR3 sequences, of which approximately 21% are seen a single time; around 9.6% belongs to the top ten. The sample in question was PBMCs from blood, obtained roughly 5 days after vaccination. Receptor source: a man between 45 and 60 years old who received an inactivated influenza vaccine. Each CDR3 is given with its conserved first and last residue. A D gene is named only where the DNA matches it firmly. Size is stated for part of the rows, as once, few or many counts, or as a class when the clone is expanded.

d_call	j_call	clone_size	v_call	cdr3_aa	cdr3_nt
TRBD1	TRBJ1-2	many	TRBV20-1	CSARVRQGAYGYTF	TGCAGTGCTAGAGTTCGACAGGGAGCCTATGGCTACACCTTC
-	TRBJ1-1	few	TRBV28	CASRKARVRGSNTEAFF	TGTGCCAGCAGGAAGGCCAGGGTGCGGGGATCGAACACTGAAGCTTTCTTT
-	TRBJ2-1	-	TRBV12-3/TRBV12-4	CASSLEGPRAYNEQFF	TGTGCCAGCAGTTTAGAAGGACCGAGAGCCTACAATGAGCAGTTCTTC
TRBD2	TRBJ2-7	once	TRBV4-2	CASSQGGAVLSSYEQYF	TGTGCCAGCAGCCAGGGAGGGGCGGTACTCAGCTCCTACGAGCAGTACTTC
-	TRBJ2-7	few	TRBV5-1	CASSLVRDRGNEQYF	TGCGCCAGCAGCTTGGTCAGGGACCGGGGAAACGAGCAGTACTTC
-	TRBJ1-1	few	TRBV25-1	CASSENRVGTEAFF	TGTGCCAGCAGTGAGAACAGGGTGGGCACTGAAGCTTTCTTT
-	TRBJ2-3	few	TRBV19	CASEGVDTQYF	TGTGCCAGTGAGGGGGTCGATACGCAGTATTTT
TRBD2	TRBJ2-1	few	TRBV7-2	CASSATTTSGGAAFKFF	TGTGCCAGCAGCGCTACTACTACTAGCGGGGGGGCCGCTTTTAAGTTCTTC
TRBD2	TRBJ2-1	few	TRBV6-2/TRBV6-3	CASSLTSGLLNNEQFF	TGTGCCAGCAGTTTGACTAGCGGTCTACTTAACAATGAGCAGTTCTTC
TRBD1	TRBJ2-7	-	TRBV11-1	CASSFSQGARILVDEQYF	TGTGCCAGCAGCTTTTCCCAGGGGGCGCGGATTCTGGTCGACGAGCAGTACTTC
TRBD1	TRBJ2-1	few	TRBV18	CASSQSGGLGEQFF	TGTGCCAGCTCACAGTCAGGGGGCCTCGGTGAGCAGTTCTTC
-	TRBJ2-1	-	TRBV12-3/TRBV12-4	CASTDGYEQFF	TGTGCCAGCACTGACGGGTATGAGCAGTTCTTC
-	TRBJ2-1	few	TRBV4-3	CASSQESSRGVRQFF	TGCGCCAGCAGCCAAGAATCATCTCGAGGGGTGAGGCAGTTCTTC
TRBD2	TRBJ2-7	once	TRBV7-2	CATTGEGGRNEQYF	TGTGCCACCACCGGGGAGGGCGGGAGAAACGAGCAGTACTTC
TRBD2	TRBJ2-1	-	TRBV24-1	CATSDLGGSGRGLGNEQFF	TGTGCCACCAGTGATTTAGGTGGTAGCGGGAGGGGTTTAGGTAATGAGCAGTTCTTC
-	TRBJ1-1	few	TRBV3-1	CASSDTGNTEAFF	TGTGCCAGCAGCGATACAGGTAACACTGAAGCTTTCTTT
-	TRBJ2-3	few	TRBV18	CASSQRFLRLGTDTQYF	TGTGCCAGCTCACAGCGGTTTCTCCGGTTGGGCACAGATACGCAGTATTTT
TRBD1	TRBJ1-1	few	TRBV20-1	CSAKGTASLQAFF	TGCAGTGCTAAGGGGACAGCCTCATTGCAGGCTTTCTTT
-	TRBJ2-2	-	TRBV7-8	CASKERNTGELFF	TGTGCCAGCAAGGAGAGGAACACCGGGGAGCTGTTTTTT
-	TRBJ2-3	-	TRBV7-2	CASSPQGTTGTDTQYF	TGTGCCAGCAGCCCCCAGGGAACTACAGGAACAGATACGCAGTATTTT
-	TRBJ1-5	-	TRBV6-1	CASSKPGLNQPQHF	TGTGCCAGCAGTAAACCGGGGCTCAATCAGCCCCAGCATTTT
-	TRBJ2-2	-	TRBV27	CASTLGMEFGQEANTGELFF	TGTGCCAGCACCCTCGGGATGGAATTCGGTCAAGAGGCGAACACCGGGGAGCTGTTTTTT
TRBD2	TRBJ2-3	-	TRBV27	CASSFRTSGRAIDTQYF	TGTGCCAGCAGTTTTCGGACTAGCGGGAGGGCCATCGATACGCAGTATTTT
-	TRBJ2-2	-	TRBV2	CASSRLEGAAELFF	TGTGCCAGCAGTCGACTAGAAGGAGCCGCGGAGCTGTTTTTT
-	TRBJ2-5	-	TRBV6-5	CASSYSYFGSYLETQYF	TGTGCCAGCAGTTACTCTTATTTTGGCAGCTACTTGGAGACCCAGTACTTC
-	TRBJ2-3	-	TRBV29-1	CSVSHLGTDTQYF	TGCAGCGTTTCCCACCTAGGGACAGATACGCAGTATTTT
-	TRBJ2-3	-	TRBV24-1	CASGGKTHDTQYF	TGTGCCTCTGGGGGGAAAACGCACGATACGCAGTATTTT
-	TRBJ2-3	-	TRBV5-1	CASSTGMGTDTQYF	TGCGCCAGCAGTACGGGAATGGGTACAGATACGCAGTATTTT
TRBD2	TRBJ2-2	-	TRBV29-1	CSGSGGTGELFF	TGCAGCGGTTCGGGAGGCACCGGGGAGCTGTTTTTT
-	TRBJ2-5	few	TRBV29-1	CSVRQIQETQYF	TGCAGCGTCCGACAGATACAAGAGACCCAGTACTTC
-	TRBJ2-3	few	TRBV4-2	CASSPGDWRNTDTQYF	TGTGCCAGCAGCCCCGGGGATTGGCGGAACACAGATACGCAGTATTTT
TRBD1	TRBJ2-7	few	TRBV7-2	CASSSPGTGNHEQYF	TGTGCCAGCAGCTCCCCAGGGACAGGGAACCACGAGCAGTACTTC
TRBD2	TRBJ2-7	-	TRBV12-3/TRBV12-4	CASSFGGAAYEQYF	TGTGCCAGCAGCTTCGGGGGGGCCGCCTACGAGCAGTACTTC
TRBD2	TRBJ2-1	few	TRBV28	CASSISGGNNEQFF	TGTGCCAGCAGCATTAGCGGGGGGAACAATGAGCAGTTCTTC
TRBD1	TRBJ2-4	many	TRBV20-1	CSAPGTGTKNIQYF	TGCAGTGCCCCCGGGACAGGGACCAAAAACATTCAGTACTTC
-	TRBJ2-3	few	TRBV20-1	CSARDGRSDTQYF	TGCAGTGCTAGAGACGGGCGCTCAGATACGCAGTATTTT
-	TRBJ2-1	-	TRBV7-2	CASSLGLRYNEQFF	TGTGCCAGCAGCCTCGGACTGCGGTACAATGAGCAGTTCTTC
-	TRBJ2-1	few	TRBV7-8	CASSLDLEQFF	TGTGCCAGCAGCTTAGACCTGGAGCAGTTCTTC
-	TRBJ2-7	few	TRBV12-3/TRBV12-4	CASSLGTRLGQYF	TGTGCCAGCAGTTTAGGGACCAGGTTAGGGCAGTACTTC
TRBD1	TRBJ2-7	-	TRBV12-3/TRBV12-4	CASSLDRVEEQYF	TGTGCCAGCAGTCTAGACAGGGTAGAAGAGCAGTACTTC